The rows below give T cell receptor beta chains drawn from one sample of a study of T cells in localized non-small cell lung cancer. The repertoire was sequenced with immunoSEQ multiplex PCR; TCRdb's copy has only in-frame clones and lacks some. The sample shows 70,000 to 95,000 clones, roughly 90% of them seen only once. The sample was PBMCs, taken before any cancer treatment. Receptors originate from a woman between 40 and 69 years old with stage II squamous cell lung carcinoma. Each CDR3 is given with its conserved first and last residue. Fields, in order: CDR3 length, J gene, clone size, V gene, D gene, CDR3 protein, CDR3 DNA. The D gene is left open where the match is weak. Some rows mark clone size as missing; the rest say once, few, many or name a class of expanded clone.

length: 14
J: TRBJ1-1
size: .
V: TRBV7-2
D: .
CDR3: CASSLGSMNTEAFF
DNA: TGTGCCAGCAGCCTAGGCTCCATGAACACTGAAGCTTTCTTT

length: 17
J: TRBJ2-1
size: .
V: TRBV5-6
D: TRBD2
CDR3: CASSLRGTRKFYNEQFF
DNA: TGTGCCAGCAGCTTGAGGGGGACTAGGAAGTTCTACAATGAGCAGTTCTTC

length: 11
J: TRBJ1-2
size: .
V: TRBV30
D: .
CDR3: CAWLGGYGYTF
DNA: TGTGCCTGGCTGGGGGGCTATGGCTACACCTTC

length: 16
J: TRBJ1-5
size: .
V: TRBV5-1
D: .
CDR3: CASSLEWPNSNQPQHF
DNA: TGCGCCAGCAGCTTGGAGTGGCCGAATAGCAATCAGCCCCAGCATTTT

length: 16
J: TRBJ2-1
size: .
V: TRBV11-2
D: .
CDR3: CASSFTRQRRVYQQFF
DNA: TGTGCCAGCAGCTTCACCCGGCAGAGAAGGGTATATCAGCAGTTCTTC

length: 16
J: TRBJ2-1
size: .
V: TRBV12-5
D: TRBD2
CDR3: CASGLETSGNGNEQFF
DNA: TGTGCTAGTGGTTTGGAGACTAGCGGTAATGGAAATGAGCAGTTCTTC

length: 14
J: TRBJ2-3
size: .
V: TRBV5-1
D: .
CDR3: CASSLDQGWDTQYF
DNA: TGCGCCAGCAGCTTGGACCAGGGTTGGGATACGCAGTATTTT

length: 12
J: TRBJ1-1
size: .
V: TRBV30
D: .
CDR3: CAWSAASPRAFF
DNA: TGTGCCTGGAGTGCCGCCTCGCCTCGAGCTTTCTTT

length: 16
J: TRBJ1-4
size: .
V: TRBV5-1
D: .
CDR3: CASSFKGGGLGEKLFF
DNA: TGCGCCAGCAGCTTTAAGGGAGGGGGTCTCGGTGAAAAACTGTTTTTT

length: 13
J: TRBJ1-4
size: .
V: TRBV27
D: .
CDR3: CASRHRGGEKLFF
DNA: TGTGCCAGCAGGCATAGAGGAGGGGAAAAACTGTTTTTT

length: 16
J: TRBJ2-5
size: .
V: TRBV7-8
D: TRBD2
CDR3: CASSVGLAGDGETQYF
DNA: TGTGCCAGCAGCGTGGGACTAGCGGGAGATGGTGAGACCCAGTACTTC

length: 12
J: TRBJ2-7
size: .
V: TRBV5-1
D: .
CDR3: CASSSTTYEQYF
DNA: TGCGCCAGCAGCTCTACTACCTACGAGCAGTACTTC

length: 14
J: TRBJ2-7
size: .
V: TRBV18
D: .
CDR3: CASSAAGADYEQYF
DNA: TGTGCCAGCTCTGCAGCAGGGGCAGACTACGAGCAGTACTTC

length: 14
J: TRBJ2-7
size: .
V: TRBV27
D: .
CDR3: CASSSSPGAYEQYF
DNA: TGTGCCAGCAGTAGCTCCCCTGGGGCCTACGAGCAGTACTTC

length: 12
J: TRBJ2-3
size: .
V: TRBV18
D: .
CDR3: CASSPGLDTQYF
DNA: TGTGCCAGCTCACCAGGCTTAGATACGCAGTATTTT

length: 15
J: TRBJ1-2
size: .
V: TRBV4-1
D: .
CDR3: CASSPTYPDVYGYTF
DNA: TGCGCCAGCAGCCCGACTTACCCGGACGTATATGGCTACACCTTC

length: 13
J: TRBJ1-5
size: .
V: TRBV19
D: .
CDR3: CASKDGPDQPQHF
DNA: TGTGCCAGTAAAGACGGTCCCGACCAGCCCCAGCATTTT

length: 17
J: TRBJ1-3
size: once
V: TRBV19
D: .
CDR3: CASITLSRDKGGNTIYF
DNA: TGTGCCAGTATTACCCTTTCCCGGGACAAGGGGGGAAACACCATATATTTT

length: 14
J: TRBJ2-7
size: .
V: TRBV28
D: .
CDR3: CASRLSGASREQYF
DNA: TGTGCCAGCAGGCTCAGTGGGGCCTCCCGGGAGCAGTACTTC

length: 14
J: TRBJ1-2
size: few
V: TRBV12-5
D: .
CDR3: CASGLPFTGYGYTF
DNA: TGTGCTAGTGGTTTGCCCTTCACCGGCTATGGCTACACCTTC

length: 14
J: TRBJ1-4
size: once
V: TRBV7-9
D: .
CDR3: CASSSTWGSEKLFF
DNA: TGTGCCAGCAGCTCCACATGGGGCAGTGAAAAACTGTTTTTT

length: 16
J: TRBJ2-7
size: .
V: TRBV5-4
D: .
CDR3: CASSLLDGVKPYEQYF
DNA: TGTGCCAGCAGCCTGCTGGACGGGGTAAAGCCCTACGAGCAGTACTTC

length: 15
J: TRBJ1-1
size: once
V: TRBV19
D: .
CDR3: CASIPPRVPNTEAFF
DNA: TGTGCCAGTATACCCCCCCGGGTCCCCAACACTGAAGCTTTCTTT

length: 12
J: TRBJ1-5
size: .
V: TRBV13
D: .
CDR3: CASSFRDQPQHF
DNA: TGTGCCAGCAGCTTCAGGGATCAGCCCCAGCATTTT

length: 14
J: TRBJ2-5
size: .
V: TRBV10-3
D: TRBD2
CDR3: CATRGGDLQETQYF
DNA: TGTGCCACCCGGGGGGGGGACCTCCAAGAGACCCAGTACTTC

length: 14
J: TRBJ2-1
size: once
V: TRBV5-1
D: .
CDR3: CASSLEPLVNEQFF
DNA: TGCGCCAGCAGCTTGGAACCCCTAGTCAATGAGCAGTTCTTC

length: 14
J: TRBJ2-7
size: .
V: TRBV28
D: .
CDR3: CATQDGPSSYEQYF
DNA: TGTGCCACCCAGGACGGGCCTAGCTCCTACGAGCAGTACTTC

length: 15
J: TRBJ1-6
size: .
V: TRBV4-1
D: TRBD1
CDR3: CASSQVRTGGSPLHF
DNA: TGCGCCAGCAGCCAAGTACGGACAGGTGGTTCACCCCTCCACTTT

length: 15
J: TRBJ2-7
size: once
V: TRBV5-1
D: TRBD2
CDR3: CASSLGGGRGYEQYF
DNA: TGCGCCAGCAGCTTGGGTGGCGGGAGGGGCTACGAGCAGTACTTC

length: 14
J: TRBJ1-5
size: .
V: TRBV2
D: .
CDR3: CASKDIVLDQPQHF
DNA: TGTGCCAGCAAGGACATCGTTCTCGATCAGCCCCAGCATTTT

length: 16
J: TRBJ1-3
size: .
V: TRBV28
D: TRBD1
CDR3: CASSSRGTGDRNTIYF
DNA: TGTGCCAGCAGTTCGCGAGGGACAGGGGACAGAAACACCATATATTTT

length: 19
J: TRBJ2-2
size: .
V: TRBV2
D: TRBD2
CDR3: CASTPQGLAGGAGTGELFF
DNA: TGTGCCAGCACGCCTCAGGGACTAGCGGGAGGTGCGGGCACCGGGGAGCTGTTTTTT

length: 15
J: TRBJ1-5
size: .
V: TRBV5-6
D: TRBD1
CDR3: CASSLGDSVNQPQHF
DNA: TGTGCCAGCAGCCTGGGGGACAGTGTCAATCAGCCCCAGCATTTT

length: 16
J: TRBJ2-1
size: .
V: TRBV7-9
D: .
CDR3: CASSLARLSSYNEQFF
DNA: TGTGCCAGCAGCTTAGCGCGGCTTTCCTCCTACAATGAGCAGTTCTTC

length: 16
J: TRBJ1-2
size: .
V: TRBV30
D: .
CDR3: CAWSDFRGTMRLGYTF
DNA: TGTGCCTGGAGTGATTTCAGGGGAACTATGCGGTTAGGCTACACCTTC

length: 13
J: TRBJ2-4
size: .
V: TRBV2
D: TRBD1
CDR3: CASRGDRQNIQYF
DNA: TGTGCCAGCAGGGGGGACAGGCAAAACATTCAGTACTTC

length: 15
J: TRBJ1-2
size: .
V: TRBV5-6
D: .
CDR3: CASSLVGGAVVGYTF
DNA: TGTGCCAGCAGCTTGGTAGGAGGGGCTGTGGTTGGCTACACCTTC

length: 15
J: TRBJ1-1
size: .
V: TRBV2
D: TRBD1
CDR3: CASIQGGRGVTEAFF
DNA: TGTGCCAGCATCCAAGGGGGCAGGGGAGTCACTGAAGCTTTCTTT

length: 18
J: TRBJ1-1
size: .
V: TRBV4-1
D: .
CDR3: CASSQTDRRDPFNTEAFF
DNA: TGCGCCAGCAGCCAGACCGACAGGAGGGATCCATTTAACACTGAAGCTTTCTTT

length: 14
J: TRBJ1-5
size: .
V: TRBV5-6
D: TRBD1
CDR3: CASSFAGGIQPQHF
DNA: TGTGCCAGCAGCTTCGCAGGGGGAATTCAGCCCCAGCATTTT

length: 14
J: TRBJ1-1
size: .
V: TRBV5-1
D: .
CDR3: CASSLGGASTEAFF
DNA: TGCGCCAGCAGCTTGGGGGGCGCTAGCACTGAAGCTTTCTTT

length: 16
J: TRBJ2-1
size: .
V: TRBV28
D: .
CDR3: CASSSLDRSSYNEQFF
DNA: TGTGCCAGCAGTTCATTAGACAGGAGCTCCTACAATGAGCAGTTCTTC

length: 13
J: TRBJ1-2
size: .
V: TRBV7-6
D: .
CDR3: CASSAGTHYGYTF
DNA: TGTGCCAGCAGCGCCGGGACCCACTATGGCTACACCTTC

length: 13
J: TRBJ1-5
size: once
V: TRBV12-5
D: .
CDR3: CASASAGFQPQHF
DNA: TGTGCTAGTGCCTCCGCAGGGTTTCAGCCCCAGCATTTT

length: 15
J: TRBJ2-7
size: .
V: TRBV29-1
D: TRBD2
CDR3: CSVRSGTSVSYEQYF
DNA: TGCAGCGTCCGGTCCGGGACTAGCGTATCCTACGAGCAGTACTTC

length: 16
J: TRBJ2-1
size: .
V: TRBV5-4
D: .
CDR3: CASTTSQRVPYNEQFF
DNA: TGTGCCAGCACCACTTCGCAGCGGGTGCCCTACAATGAGCAGTTCTTC

length: 12
J: TRBJ1-6
size: few
V: TRBV4-1
D: .
CDR3: CASSPIDSPLHF
DNA: TGCGCCAGCAGCCCCATTGATTCACCCCTCCACTTT

length: 16
J: TRBJ2-3
size: .
V: TRBV5-4
D: .
CDR3: CASSLWGGSGAGTQYF
DNA: TGTGCCAGCAGCTTGTGGGGGGGCTCAGGAGCAGGTACGCAGTATTTT

length: 14
J: TRBJ2-7
size: few
V: TRBV5-6
D: .
CDR3: CASSFAQSGSEQYF
DNA: TGTGCCAGCAGCTTTGCCCAGTCAGGTAGCGAGCAGTACTTC

length: 15
J: TRBJ2-1
size: .
V: TRBV9
D: .
CDR3: CASSPLPNPYNEQFF
DNA: TGTGCCAGCAGCCCCCTTCCGAACCCCTACAATGAGCAGTTCTTC

length: 15
J: TRBJ2-6
size: .
V: TRBV6-5
D: .
CDR3: CASSLPPGEANVLTF
DNA: TGTGCCAGCAGCCTACCCCCCGGTGAGGCCAACGTCCTGACTTTC

length: 13
J: TRBJ2-7
size: .
V: TRBV15
D: .
CDR3: CATSSRPGYEQYF
DNA: TGTGCCACCAGCAGTCGACCAGGGTACGAGCAGTACTTC

length: 14
J: TRBJ2-7
size: .
V: TRBV11-1
D: .
CDR3: CASSSDPDPGEQYF
DNA: TGTGCCAGCAGCTCGGATCCGGACCCCGGGGAGCAGTACTTC

length: 13
J: TRBJ2-7
size: few
V: TRBV2
D: .
CDR3: CASSVRRGYEQYF
DNA: TGTGCCAGCAGTGTGCGTAGAGGCTACGAGCAGTACTTC